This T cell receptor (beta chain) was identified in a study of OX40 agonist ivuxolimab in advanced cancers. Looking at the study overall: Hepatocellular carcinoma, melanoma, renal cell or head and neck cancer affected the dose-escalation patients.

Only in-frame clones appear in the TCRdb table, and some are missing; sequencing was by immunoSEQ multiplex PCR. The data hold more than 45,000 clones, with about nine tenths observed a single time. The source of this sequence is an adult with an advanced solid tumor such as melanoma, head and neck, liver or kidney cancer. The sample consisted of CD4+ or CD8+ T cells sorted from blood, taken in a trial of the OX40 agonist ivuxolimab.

The CDR3 protein is CASSLQGGLYGYTF. CDR3 sequence (DNA): TGCGCCAGCAGCTTACAGGGGGGCCTCTATGGCTACACCTTC. J is TRBJ1-2 and V is TRBV5-1, with TRBD1 matching 8 bases. Germline CDR1 is SGHRS and CDR2 is YFSETQ. The CDR3 runs to 14 residues. The junction had 4 bases not matched to a gene; V was cut back by 2 bases and J by 4 bases.